These T cell receptor beta chains were read from a single sample in a study of blood T cells in healthy people across ages. TCRdb processed the 5' RACE reads anew with MiXCR; each CDR3 protein has one entry. In the table there are around 990,000 distinct CDR3 sequences, roughly two fifths of which are singletons. The sequencing sample was made of blood. Receptors originate from a man younger than 30 in good health. The CDR3 runs from the conserved cysteine through the conserved F or W. Each record gives: clone size, CDR3 length, D gene, V gene, J gene, CDR3 protein, CDR3 DNA. The D gene is left open where the match is weak. Expanded clones are given a class, and other clones once, few, many or no size at all.

clone_size: once; cdr3_length: 16; d_call: TRBD1; v_call: TRBV7-2; j_call: TRBJ2-1; cdr3_aa: CASSFAWTGARNEQFF; cdr3_nt: TGTGCCAGCAGCTTCGCATGGACAGGGGCCCGCAATGAGCAGTTCTTC
clone_size: few; cdr3_length: 16; d_call: TRBD2; v_call: TRBV4-3; j_call: TRBJ2-3; cdr3_aa: CASSHSPGLEPDTQYF; cdr3_nt: TGCGCCAGCAGCCATTCCCCGGGACTAGAACCAGATACGCAGTATTTT
clone_size: -; cdr3_length: 14; d_call: -; v_call: TRBV6-5; j_call: TRBJ1-4; cdr3_aa: CASRPQVINEKLFF; cdr3_nt: TGTGCCAGCAGACCCCAAGTCATTAATGAAAAACTGTTTTTT
clone_size: -; cdr3_length: 16; d_call: TRBD1; v_call: TRBV7-9; j_call: TRBJ2-3; cdr3_aa: CASSVTRTGGTDTQYF; cdr3_nt: TGTGCCAGCAGCGTTACCCGGACAGGGGGCACAGATACGCAGTATTTT
clone_size: once; cdr3_length: 12; d_call: -; v_call: TRBV12-5; j_call: TRBJ2-1; cdr3_aa: CASGLRQREQFF; cdr3_nt: TGTGCTAGTGGTCTCCGTCAGCGTGAGCAGTTCTTC
clone_size: -; cdr3_length: 12; d_call: -; v_call: TRBV20-1; j_call: TRBJ1-5; cdr3_aa: CSARGTLEPQHF; cdr3_nt: TGCAGTGCTAGAGGGACTTTGGAGCCCCAGCATTTT
clone_size: few; cdr3_length: 17; d_call: TRBD2; v_call: TRBV7-8; j_call: TRBJ2-3; cdr3_aa: CASSSSGPAGATDTQYF; cdr3_nt: TGTGCCAGCAGCTCAAGCGGGCCAGCGGGGGCCACAGATACGCAGTATTTT
clone_size: -; cdr3_length: 14; d_call: TRBD1; v_call: TRBV6-5; j_call: TRBJ1-4; cdr3_aa: CASRGTGYNEKLFF; cdr3_nt: TGTGCCAGCAGGGGGACAGGGTATAATGAAAAACTGTTTTTT
clone_size: -; cdr3_length: 12; d_call: -; v_call: TRBV6-6; j_call: TRBJ1-5; cdr3_aa: CTSRGKRQPQHF; cdr3_nt: TGTACCAGCAGAGGTAAACGGCAGCCCCAGCATTTT
clone_size: -; cdr3_length: 13; d_call: TRBD1; v_call: TRBV5-1; j_call: TRBJ1-4; cdr3_aa: CASSSDREEKLFF; cdr3_nt: TGCGCCAGCAGCTCGGACAGGGAGGAAAAACTGTTTTTT
clone_size: -; cdr3_length: 15; d_call: -; v_call: TRBV7-9; j_call: TRBJ2-2; cdr3_aa: CASSLIRTNTGELFF; cdr3_nt: TGTGCCAGCAGCTTAATCAGGACCAACACCGGGGAGCTGTTTTTT
clone_size: -; cdr3_length: 15; d_call: -; v_call: TRBV6-6; j_call: TRBJ2-7; cdr3_aa: CASSSDGGGYNEQYF; cdr3_nt: TGTGCCAGCAGTTCGGATGGCGGGGGCTACAATGAGCAGTACTTC
clone_size: -; cdr3_length: 15; d_call: TRBD1; v_call: TRBV7-9; j_call: TRBJ2-3; cdr3_aa: CASSPATGVGDTQYF; cdr3_nt: TGTGCCAGCAGTCCCGCGACAGGGGTGGGAGATACGCAGTATTTT
clone_size: -; cdr3_length: 17; d_call: TRBD2; v_call: TRBV28; j_call: TRBJ2-3; cdr3_aa: CASTTGSGGSFTDTQYF; cdr3_nt: TGTGCCAGCACCACCGGGAGCGGGGGATCTTTCACAGATACGCAGTATTTT
clone_size: few; cdr3_length: 15; d_call: -; v_call: TRBV28; j_call: TRBJ2-3; cdr3_aa: CASSPGVEETDTQYF; cdr3_nt: TGTGCCAGCAGCCCGGGGGTTGAGGAGACAGATACGCAGTATTTT
clone_size: once; cdr3_length: 15; d_call: -; v_call: TRBV9; j_call: TRBJ2-1; cdr3_aa: CASSVASGTPNEQFF; cdr3_nt: TGTGCCAGCAGCGTAGCTTCCGGGACACCTAATGAGCAGTTCTTC
clone_size: few; cdr3_length: 15; d_call: -; v_call: TRBV29-1; j_call: TRBJ2-4; cdr3_aa: CSVEAPGTGRNIQYF; cdr3_nt: TGCAGCGTTGAAGCTCCAGGGACGGGAAGAAACATTCAGTACTTC
clone_size: -; cdr3_length: 13; d_call: TRBD1; v_call: TRBV20-1; j_call: TRBJ2-2; cdr3_aa: CGGTGRDTGELFF; cdr3_nt: TGCGGAGGGACAGGGAGGGACACCGGGGAGCTGTTTTTT
clone_size: -; cdr3_length: 13; d_call: -; v_call: TRBV20-1; j_call: TRBJ2-3; cdr3_aa: CSAHNGRTDTQYF; cdr3_nt: TGCAGTGCTCACAACGGGCGCACAGATACGCAGTATTTT
clone_size: -; cdr3_length: 15; d_call: -; v_call: TRBV2; j_call: TRBJ2-1; cdr3_aa: CASSVQAGIYNEQFF; cdr3_nt: TGTGCCAGCAGTGTGCAGGCGGGGATTTACAATGAGCAGTTCTTC
clone_size: few; cdr3_length: 12; d_call: -; v_call: TRBV6-1; j_call: TRBJ1-1; cdr3_aa: CASRPRNTEAFF; cdr3_nt: TGTGCCAGCAGACCCAGGAACACTGAAGCTTTCTTT
clone_size: -; cdr3_length: 17; d_call: TRBD2; v_call: TRBV5-1; j_call: TRBJ2-3; cdr3_aa: CASSSGLAGGSTDTQYF; cdr3_nt: TGCGCCAGCAGCTCCGGTTTGGCGGGGGGGAGCACAGATACGCAGTATTTT
clone_size: once; cdr3_length: 14; d_call: -; v_call: TRBV20-1; j_call: TRBJ2-5; cdr3_aa: CSARDSLYQETQYF; cdr3_nt: TGCAGTGCTAGGGATTCCCTGTACCAAGAGACCCAGTACTTC
clone_size: few; cdr3_length: 15; d_call: -; v_call: TRBV2; j_call: TRBJ2-1; cdr3_aa: CASSPSGARNNEQFF; cdr3_nt: TGTGCCAGCAGTCCCTCGGGGGCAAGAAACAATGAGCAGTTCTTC
clone_size: -; cdr3_length: 16; d_call: TRBD1; v_call: TRBV27; j_call: TRBJ1-4; cdr3_aa: CASTDRRTGGPEELFF; cdr3_nt: TGTGCCAGCACCGATCGAAGGACAGGGGGTCCTGAAGAACTGTTTTTT
clone_size: -; cdr3_length: 15; d_call: -; v_call: TRBV19; j_call: TRBJ2-7; cdr3_aa: CASSTPLQGYNEQYF; cdr3_nt: TGTGCCAGTAGTACCCCACTACAGGGCTACAATGAGCAGTACTTC
clone_size: -; cdr3_length: 16; d_call: TRBD1; v_call: TRBV10-3; j_call: TRBJ1-5; cdr3_aa: CAVSDPTGGYNQPQHF; cdr3_nt: TGTGCCGTCAGTGACCCGACAGGGGGGTACAATCAGCCCCAGCATTTT
clone_size: -; cdr3_length: 17; d_call: TRBD1; v_call: TRBV7-9; j_call: TRBJ1-5; cdr3_aa: CTSSFDGTESSNQPQHF; cdr3_nt: TGTACCAGCAGCTTCGACGGGACAGAGTCTTCCAATCAGCCCCAGCATTTT
clone_size: -; cdr3_length: 15; d_call: -; v_call: TRBV14; j_call: TRBJ1-4; cdr3_aa: CASSQGAGINEKLFF; cdr3_nt: TGTGCCAGCAGCCAAGGAGCCGGGATTAATGAAAAACTGTTTTTT
clone_size: -; cdr3_length: 16; d_call: TRBD2; v_call: TRBV7-2; j_call: TRBJ2-1; cdr3_aa: CASSLASGIYYNEQFF; cdr3_nt: TGTGCCAGCAGCCTAGCTAGCGGGATTTACTACAATGAGCAGTTCTTC
clone_size: few; cdr3_length: 13; d_call: -; v_call: TRBV12-3/TRBV12-4; j_call: TRBJ1-6; cdr3_aa: CASSLSSRSPLHF; cdr3_nt: TGTGCCAGCAGTTTAAGCTCCCGTTCACCCCTCCACTTT